This entry lists 30 T cell receptor beta chains sequenced from one sample in a study of cytomegalovirus exposure and HLA in healthy donors. Primers included in the PCR were 60 Vbeta and 13 Jbeta primers. Clones were sequenced by immunoSEQ multiplex PCR, and TCRdb holds only the in-frame ones, with some missing. This table holds some 140,000 clones, nearly 80% found once. The sequencing sample was made of PBMCs. These receptors were obtained from a man aged 25 to 45 in good health and CMV-seronegative.

J is TRBJ2-2 and V is TRBV6-5; 8 bases map to TRBD2. Germline loops: CDR1 MNHEY, CDR2 SVGAGI. V was pared by 4 bases and J by 7 bases, with 11 bases of the junction left unmatched. The CDR3 has 16 residues. The CDR3 loop reads CASSSSGTSQIGELFF. CDR3 coding DNA: TGTGCCAGCAGTTCCTCCGGGACTAGTCAGATCGGGGAGCTGTTTTTT.

This clone was detected only once. V usage is TRBV10-3 and J usage is TRBJ2-1; 12 bases align to TRBD2. V trimming: 5 bases; J trimming: 6 bases; junction bases outside the gene matches: 5. The length of the CDR3 is 15 residues. From germline, CDR1 is ENHRY and CDR2 SYGVKD. CDR3 amino acids: CAISKTSGRGNEQFF. The CDR3 DNA sequence: TGTGCCATCAGTAAGACTAGCGGGAGAGGCAATGAGCAGTTCTTC.

This clone was seen a few times. The chain uses TRBV2 and TRBJ1-1; D gene uncertain. The CDR3 length is 14 residues. CDR1 is SNHLY and CDR2 is FYNNEI in the germline V gene. The germline V and J ends were trimmed by 3 bases and 2 bases, with 10 bases remaining between them. The CDR3 sequence is CASSEARLNTEAFF. The CDR3 DNA reads as TGTGCCAGCAGTGAGGCTAGGTTAAACACTGAAGCTTTCTTT. Filled out from reference TRBV2 and TRBJ1-1, the complete variable domain reads EPEVTQTPSHQVTQMGQEVILRCVPISNHLYFYWYRQILGQKVEFLVSFYNNEISEKSEIFDDQFSVERPDGSNFTLKIRSTKLEDSAMYFCASSEARLNTEAFFGQGTRLTVV.

The V and J genes are TRBV7-2 and TRBJ2-3; D may be TRBD1 (6 bases). CDR1 is SGHTA, CDR2 FQGNSA, per germline. The CDR3 extends over 14 amino acids. The V end lost 0 bases, the J end lost 3 bases, and 7 bases lay between the germline ends. The CDR3 spells CASSLARGTDTQYF. The CDR3 nucleotides are TGTGCCAGCAGCTTAGCCAGGGGAACAGATACGCAGTATTTT.

The chain links TRBV9 to TRBJ2-7; 8 bases map to TRBD2. The CDR3 extends over 22 amino acids. Germline values: CDR1 SGDLS, CDR2 YYNGEE. Trimming took 0 bases from V and 3 from J; bases not matched to a gene: 26. Here the CDR3 reads CASSVEGSRGGPGGLEHYEQYF. Written as DNA, the CDR3 is TGTGCCAGCAGCGTAGAGGGGTCTCGGGGGGGGCCAGGAGGGTTGGAACACTACGAGCAGTACTTC.

V gene TRBV7-2 combines with J gene TRBJ2-1; 13 bases map to TRBD2. This CDR3 region has 17 residues. The germline CDR1 and CDR2 sequences are SGHTA and FQGNSA. V gave up 5 bases and J gave up 7 bases; unmatched junction bases: 11. In nucleotides, the CDR3 is TGTGCCAGCAGCAAAGGACTAGCGGGAGTATTTAGTAATGAGCAGTTCTTC. As protein: CASSKGLAGVFSNEQFF.

V usage is TRBV5-1 and J usage is TRBJ2-3; TRBD2 agrees at 7 bases. V shed 0 bases, J shed 5 bases, and the junction held 3 bases outside the gene matches. This CDR3 contains 14 residues. The germline V gene encodes CDR1 SGHRS and CDR2 YFSETQ. Written as DNA, the CDR3 is TGCGCCAGCAGCTTGGGACTAGCTTTAGATACGCAGTATTTT. Translating it yields CASSLGLALDTQYF.

The CDR3, as DNA: TGTGCCAGCAGGTTTGCCGGGACAGGGAACGATGAGCAGTTCTTC. This gives the protein CASRFAGTGNDEQFF. The rearrangement uses TRBV28 and TRBJ2-1, with 9 bases fitting TRBD1. Germline V CDR1 and CDR2: MDHEN, SYDVKM. Losses at the gene ends were 6 bases for V and 8 bases for J; bases not matched to a gene: 11. This CDR3 comprises 15 residues. The full variable domain, with the rest looked up from reference TRBV28 and TRBJ2-1, is DVKVTQSSRYLVKRTGEKVFLECVQDMDHENMFWYRQDPGLGLRLIYFSYDVKMKEKGDIPEGYSVSREKKERFSLILESASTNQTSMYLCASRFAGTGNDEQFFGPGTRLTVL.

Only one count was recorded for this clone. This sequence joins TRBV9 and TRBJ2-1; 7 bases fit TRBD1. CDR1 and CDR2 (germline): SGDLS, YYNGEE. The CDR3 spans 15 residues. V was clipped by 2 bases and J by 7 bases; unmatched bases: 9. CDR3 in DNA: TGTGCCAGCAGCGTCCCCCCGTTGGACAGGAATGAGCAGTTCTTC. Its translation is CASSVPPLDRNEQFF.

The gene calls are TRBV5-6 and TRBJ1-1; a possible D gene is TRBD1 (5 bases). The CDR3 runs 17 residues. Per the germline V gene, CDR1 is SGHDT and CDR2 is YYEEEE. Trimming shortened V by 0 bases and J by 6 bases, and 21 bases separated the two germline ends. CDR3 nucleotide sequence: TGTGCCAGCAGCTTGGGGGGTGACAGAATCGTGGGCCCTGAAGCTTTCTTT. Protein product: CASSLGGDRIVGPEAFF.

The chain links TRBV15 to TRBJ2-5; TRBD1 matches at 9 bases. V was pared by 5 bases and J by 2 bases, with 3 bases of the junction left unmatched. This CDR3 contains 14 residues. The germline V gene has CDR1 LNHNV and CDR2 YYDKDF (reference sequence). CDR3 DNA sequence: TGTGCCACCAGCTGGGGACAGGGTCAAGAGACCCAGTACTTC. Translated: CATSWGQGQETQYF.

The V gene is TRBV19, the J gene TRBJ1-2, with a tentative D call TRBD1 (5 bases). Germline V gives CDR1 LNHDA, CDR2 SQIVND (reference sequence). The CDR3 is made up of 14 amino acids. V lost 5 bases to trimming and J lost 6 bases, with 16 bases between them. The CDR3 sequence: CASSLYNGGDGYTF. DNA for the CDR3: TGTGCCAGTAGTCTATACAACGGGGGTGATGGCTACACCTTC.

V usage is TRBV5-1 and J usage is TRBJ2-5; 7 bases align to TRBD2. Germline trimming cut 2 bases from V and 5 bases from J; bases unmatched to any gene: 3. This CDR3 comprises 13 residues. CDR1 is SGHRS, CDR2 YFSETQ, per germline. As DNA, the CDR3 is TGCGCCAGCAGCTTACAAGCGGGGGAGACCCAGTACTTC. It is translated as CASSLQAGETQYF. The full variable domain, with the rest looked up from reference TRBV5-1 and TRBJ2-5, is KAGVTQTPRYLIKTRGQQVTLSCSPISGHRSVSWYQQTPGQGLQFLFEYFSETQRNKGNFPGRFSGRQFSNSRSEMNVSTLELGDSALYLCASSLQAGETQYFGPGTRLLVL.

The V call is TRBV6-5, the J call TRBJ1-3, with 7 bases fitting TRBD1. There are 15 residues in the CDR3. The germline gives CDR1 MNHEY, CDR2 SVGAGI. The ends lost 7 bases at V and 4 bases at J; junction bases unmatched: 10. The CDR3 region is CASTRDRAGGNTIYF. DNA of the CDR3: TGTGCCAGCACCCGTGACAGGGCCGGGGGAAACACCATATATTTT.

The chain combines TRBV25-1 with TRBJ1-1; TRBD1 agrees at 8 bases. This CDR3 has 14 residues. CDR1 is MGHDK, CDR2 SYGVNS, per germline. V shed 5 bases, J shed 6 bases, and the junction held 8 bases outside the gene matches. CDR3 protein: CASSNSGGEAEAFF. The CDR3, as DNA: TGTGCCAGCAGTAATTCAGGGGGCGAGGCTGAAGCTTTCTTT.

Comment on this clone: Additional DNA sequences in this sample encode the identical CDR3. This rearrangement joins TRBV28 to TRBJ2-7; D perhaps matches TRBD1 (5 bases). Germline V gene sequence: CDR1 MDHEN, CDR2 SYDVKM. Trimming removed 2 bases at V and 6 bases at J, with 17 bases between. The CDR3 extends over 15 amino acids. The CDR3 loop reads CASSLPSAAGIEQYF. The CDR3 coding sequence is TGTGCCAGCAGTTTACCCTCCGCGGCAGGGATCGAGCAGTACTTC.

CDR3 protein: CASSPPRVKSYEQYF. As DNA, the CDR3 is TGTGCCAGCAGCCCACCCAGGGTCAAGTCCTACGAGCAGTACTTC. The gene calls are TRBV11-2 and TRBJ2-7; a possible D gene is TRBD1 (5 bases). CDR3 length equals 15 residues. V lost 5 bases to trimming and J lost 1 base, with 15 bases between them. Looked up from germline, CDR1 is SGHAT and CDR2 is FQNNGV.

V is TRBV6-5 and J is TRBJ1-2, with 9 bases fitting TRBD1. The CDR3 extends over 15 amino acids. Germline values: CDR1 MNHEY, CDR2 SVGAGI. The V and J ends lost 2 bases and 4 bases, in that order; junction bases with no gene match: 5. CDR3 in DNA: TGTGCCAGCAGTTACGAGGGACAGGGACGCTATGGCTACACCTTC. Its translation: CASSYEGQGRYGYTF.

The genes are TRBV27 and TRBJ1-2, with 9 bases aligning to TRBD1. This CDR3 spans 16 amino acids. Germline CDR1 and CDR2: MNHEY and SMNVEV (reference sequence). Germline trimming cut 4 bases from V and 0 bases from J; bases unmatched to any gene: 6. CDR3 amino acids: CASSSGTGLSNYGYTF. The CDR3 DNA is TGTGCCAGCAGTTCCGGGACAGGGTTGTCTAACTATGGCTACACCTTC.

This chain uses TRBV14 with TRBJ1-1; no firm D call. The CDR3 contains 14 residues. Germline V CDR1 and CDR2: SGHDN, FVKESK. V lost 1 base and J lost 11, with 17 bases in between. The CDR3 reads CASSQVGGGSYAFF. CDR3 DNA sequence: TGTGCCAGCAGCCAAGTAGGCGGAGGGTCTTATGCTTTCTTT.

The chain carries TRBV19 and TRBJ1-1; D is undetermined. Germline V lookup: CDR1 LNHDA, CDR2 SQIVND (reference sequence). The CDR3 runs 15 residues. Trimming took off 0 bases at V and 1 base at J, with 9 bases between the two ends. CDR3 in amino acids: CASSIDRGRNTEAFF. The CDR3 nucleotides read TGTGCCAGTAGTATAGATCGAGGCAGGAACACTGAAGCTTTCTTT.

In this sample, this clone turned up once. An end of the junction differs from the germline gene, which may be a read error. The chain combines TRBV9 with TRBJ2-1; tentatively, D is TRBD1 (8 bases). The CDR3 extends over 13 amino acids. Germline V gives CDR1 SGDLS, CDR2 YYNGEE. This chain's CDR3 is CAGSTTGGAEQFF. CDR3 in DNA: TGTGCCGGCAGCACTACAGGGGGGGCGGAGCAGTTCTTC.

This chain uses TRBV10-3 with TRBJ1-3, with a possible D match to TRBD1 (6 bases). V was shortened by 2 bases and J by 3 bases, with 14 bases between the two germline ends. Germline V gives CDR1 ENHRY, CDR2 SYGVKD. The CDR3 totals 16 residues. The CDR3 region has the DNA TGTGCCATCAGTGAGGCCCCAGGGGTCGGTGGAAACACCATATATTTT. Protein product: CAISEAPGVGGNTIYF.

J is TRBJ2-1 and V is TRBV28; TRBD2 matches 11 bases. Trimming removed 6 bases from V and 2 bases from J; junction bases left unmatched: 9. Per germline, CDR1 MDHEN and CDR2 SYDVKM. The CDR3 runs to 17 residues. The CDR3: CASSPTSGSVTYNEQFF. The CDR3 bases are TGTGCCAGCAGCCCCACTAGCGGGAGTGTAACCTACAATGAGCAGTTCTTC.

V usage is TRBV7-2 and J usage is TRBJ1-1, with 9 bases identical to TRBD1. Germline lookup yields CDR1 SGHTA and CDR2 FQGNSA. The CDR3 consists of 14 residues. V was pared by 5 bases and J by 4 bases, with 5 bases of the junction left unmatched. CDR3 DNA sequence: TGTGCCAGCAGCCCGGACAGGGGTCGCACTGAAGCTTTCTTT. Translation gives CASSPDRGRTEAFF.

This chain connects TRBV5-1 to TRBJ2-4; 7 positions match TRBD2. V dropped 5 bases and J dropped 1; count of bases not matched to a gene: 6. The CDR3 spans 15 residues. Germline assignment: CDR1 SGHRS and CDR2 YFSETQ. CDR3 DNA sequence: TGCGCCAGCAGGGACCTCGGGGGGGCCAAAAACATTCAGTACTTC. It codes for CASRDLGGAKNIQYF.

The chain is built from TRBV6-5 and TRBJ2-3; 10 bases agree with TRBD2. The germline gives CDR1 MNHEY, CDR2 SVGAGI. The CDR3 is made up of 15 amino acids. V shed 2 bases and J 5 bases; nucleotides not matched to a gene: 4. DNA of the CDR3: TGTGCCAGCAGTTACATGACTAGCGGGCGAGATACGCAGTATTTT. This gives the protein CASSYMTSGRDTQYF.

This chain connects TRBV6-1 to TRBJ1-5, with D perhaps matching TRBD1 (6 bases). Trimming pared 7 bases from V and 0 bases from J, leaving 13 bases between. The CDR3 spans 15 residues. The V gene's germline CDR1 is MNHNS and CDR2 SASEGT. The CDR3 is CASNDRPYSNQPQHF. The CDR3 DNA reads TGTGCCAGCAATGACAGGCCCTATAGCAATCAGCCCCAGCATTTT.

The chain uses TRBV19 and TRBJ2-1; D may be TRBD1 (5 bases). V lost 8 bases and J lost 4, with 6 bases in between. The CDR3 loop spans 11 amino acids. Germline V lookup: CDR1 LNHDA, CDR2 SQIVND (reference sequence). This chain's CDR3 is CASQGYNEQFF. As DNA, the CDR3 is TGTGCCAGTCAGGGTTACAATGAGCAGTTCTTC. Full variable domain (missing parts from reference TRBV19 and TRBJ2-1): DGGITQSPKYLFRKEGQNVTLSCEQNLNHDAMYWYRQDPGQGLRLIYYSQIVNDFQKGDIAEGYSVSREKKESFPLTVTSAQKNPTAFYLCASQGYNEQFFGPGTRLTVL.

There are a few counts of this clone. This chain links TRBV21-1 with TRBJ1-5; the table's D call of TRBD1 was not tested on the DNA. TRBV21-1 is a known pseudogene. This CDR3 contains 15 residues. In DNA form, the CDR3 reads TGTGCCAGCAGCAAATCGTTGGCAGGGGGTCAGCCCCAGCATTTT. Protein sequence: CASSKSLAGGQPQHF.